This T cell receptor beta chain was profiled in a study of spatial heterogeneity in lung cancer. The study, taken as a whole, reports: For expanded intratumoral alpha and beta TCRs, counts tracked tumor mutation counts. Of the expanded TCRs, ubiquitous and regional counts tracked the counts of ubiquitous and regional nonsynonymous mutations, respectively.

This clonotype was detected a few times. As yet, its antigen is unknown. Described time point: sample taken at primary tumor resection. TCRdb ran MiXCR on the 5' RACE reads and lists one entry per CDR3 protein. Among some 5,000 distinct CDR3 sequences listed, around 12% were seen once. This TCR derives from a male donor with early-stage non-small cell lung cancer. Sample: lung tumor tissue, taken at surgery.

The CDR3 spells CATQTGNTQYF. Here the CDR3 DNA reads TGTGCCACCCAGACTGGGAATACGCAGTATTTT. This chain uses TRBV5-4 with TRBJ2-3, with no clear D. The CDR3 totals 11 residues. Trimming stripped 9 bases from V and 7 bases from J, with 12 bases between. Germline V CDR1 and CDR2: SGHNT, YYREEE (reference sequence).